This T cell receptor beta chain was identified during a study of T cell changes during pregnancy in multiple sclerosis. CDR1 and CDR2 (germline): SGDLS, YYNGEE. V gave up 0 bases and J gave up 3 bases, with 4 bases separating them. This CDR3 spans 13 amino acids. Data came from immunoSEQ multiplex PCR; TCRdb stores just in-frame clones and leaves some out. The data show tens of thousands of clones, around four fifths seen once. The chain carries TRBV9 and TRBJ1-3; D uncertain. The sequence derives from a female donor in good health, enrolled as a control in a pregnancy study. The input for sequencing was CD8+ T cells from peripheral blood mononuclear cells, taken in the first trimester of pregnancy. The CDR3 DNA is TGTGCCAGCAGCGTAGCTAGTGGAAACACCATATATTTT. Translating it yields CASSVASGNTIYF.